The rows below give T cell receptor beta chains drawn from one sample of a study of technical replicates of blood from a handful of donors. Produced via immunoSEQ multiplex PCR; TCRdb's table is partial and in-frame only. Of some 64,000 clones in the sample, approximately 86% were seen once. The sequenced sample was PBMCs. The receptors were sampled from a human donor in good health. Some clones in this sample may be carry-over from other donors' samples. The CDR3 runs from the conserved cysteine through the conserved F or W. Fields, in order: D gene, J gene, clone size, V gene, CDR3 DNA, CDR3 protein. A D gene is named only where the DNA matches it firmly. Clone size is given for some rows only: seen once, a few or many times, or a class if the clone is expanded.

TRBD2	TRBJ2-1	-	TRBV11-2	TGTGCCAGCAGCTTCCGGACTAGCGGGGGGACCGATGAGCAGTTCTTC	CASSFRTSGGTDEQFF
TRBD2	TRBJ2-1	-	TRBV9	TGTGCCAGCAGCGTAGTCGGGAGCGGGGTTTCCTACAATGAGCAGTTCTTC	CASSVVGSGVSYNEQFF
-	TRBJ2-7	-	TRBV11-2	TGTGCCAGCCTGGACGGCGGGGAGCAGTACTTC	CASLDGGEQYF
TRBD2	TRBJ2-1	-	TRBV7-2	TGTGCCAGCAGCTTACGTGGCGGGGGAGGAGGCAATGAGCAGTTCTTC	CASSLRGGGGGNEQFF
-	TRBJ1-5	-	TRBV2	TGTGCCAGCAATACCCGGGGTGTGAAGCCCCAGCATTTT	CASNTRGVKPQHF
TRBD2	TRBJ2-3	-	TRBV19	TGTGCCAGCTCGGGGGCGGGGGGTCGACAAGATACGCAGTATTTT	CASSGAGGRQDTQYF
TRBD1	TRBJ1-2	few	TRBV2	TGTGCCAGCACCGGGACAGGGGTTGACTATGGCTACACCTTC	CASTGTGVDYGYTF
TRBD2	TRBJ2-7	-	TRBV7-9	TGTGCCAGCAGAGGACTAGACCACTACGAGCAGTACTTC	CASRGLDHYEQYF
-	TRBJ2-3	-	TRBV30	TGTGCCGCCAGGGAAACAGATACGCAGTATTTT	CAARETDTQYF
TRBD1	TRBJ1-1	-	TRBV27	TGTGCCAGCAGCCCACAGGGGCGGACCACTGAAGCTTTCTTT	CASSPQGRTTEAFF
TRBD1	TRBJ1-3	-	TRBV2	TGTGCCAGCAGGGATCCGGGACAGGGGAGAGACACCATATATTTT	CASRDPGQGRDTIYF
TRBD1	TRBJ1-1	once	TRBV6-1	TGTGCCACCAGACGACAGGGGATGAACACTGAAGCTTTCTTT	CATRRQGMNTEAFF
TRBD1	TRBJ2-1	once	TRBV15	TGTGCCACCAGTGCGGGACAGGGGATTCCCTACAATGAGCAGTTCTTC	CATSAGQGIPYNEQFF
TRBD1	TRBJ1-5	-	TRBV6-1	TGTGCCAGCAGCCTCAGGGACAGCGGCAATCAGCCCCAGCATTTT	CASSLRDSGNQPQHF
TRBD2	TRBJ2-2	-	TRBV7-9	TGTGCCAGCAGCTTAGAAATAAGCGGGGGTAACACCGGGGAGCTGTTTTTT	CASSLEISGGNTGELFF
-	TRBJ1-2	-	TRBV6-5	TGTGCCAGCAGGGCAGCTGGGCCGGTTGGCTACACCTTC	CASRAAGPVGYTF
TRBD1	TRBJ1-2	-	TRBV9	TGTGCCAGCAGCGTAGAGCCAGGGGGGCCCTATGGCTACACCTTC	CASSVEPGGPYGYTF
-	TRBJ1-1	-	TRBV6-6	TGTGCCAGCAGTTACTCCGGGATCATGAACACTGAAGCTTTCTTT	CASSYSGIMNTEAFF
-	TRBJ1-4	-	TRBV11-2	TGTGCCAGCAGCTCCGTTAGGGAGTATGAAAAACTGTTTTTT	CASSSVREYEKLFF
-	TRBJ1-2	-	TRBV21-1	TGTGCCAGCAGCAAAATACTCCCACTCGACTATGGCTACACCTTC	CASSKILPLDYGYTF
-	TRBJ2-5	-	TRBV7-8	TGTGCCAGCAGCCTACCCGCGGGGACCCAGTACTTC	CASSLPAGTQYF
-	TRBJ2-1	-	TRBV4-1	TGCGCCAGCAGCCAAGAAGGCGGTTCCGCCAATGAGCAGTTCTTC	CASSQEGGSANEQFF
-	TRBJ2-3	-	TRBV7-9	TGTGCCAGCAGCTTAGTACCCAGGGCCACAGATACGCAGTATTTT	CASSLVPRATDTQYF
-	TRBJ1-2	-	TRBV7-9	TGTGCCAGCAGCTTGACAGAAAACTATGGCTACACCTTC	CASSLTENYGYTF
-	TRBJ2-2	once	TRBV2	TGTGCCAGCAGAGAACAGGGTGGGCTGTTTTTT	CASREQGGLFF
TRBD1	TRBJ1-1	-	TRBV7-9	TGTGCCAGCAGCTTTGGACAGGGGGCGCGTGGGAACACTGAAGCTTTCTTT	CASSFGQGARGNTEAFF
-	TRBJ1-5	-	TRBV6-1	TGTGCCAGTATGGGGACAAGCAATCAGCCCCAGCATTTT	CASMGTSNQPQHF
TRBD2	TRBJ2-3	few	TRBV10-3	TGTGCCATCAGCCAAGGGACTAGCGGGGCGACCACAGATACGCAGTATTTT	CAISQGTSGATTDTQYF
-	TRBJ2-7	-	TRBV6-1	TGTGCCAGTAAGACAGGCCTTTTCTACGAGCAGTACTTC	CASKTGLFYEQYF